This is a list of T cell receptor beta chains from one sample in a study of T cell repertoires in cytomegalovirus infection. One entry per CDR3 protein, called by TCRdb with MiXCR from the reads. The sample holds about 530,000 distinct CDR3 sequences, 26% seen once. The specimen sequenced was PBMCs. The receptors were sampled from a human donor in good health (CMV status not recorded). Some clones in this sample may be carry-over from other donors' samples. The CDR3 runs from the conserved cysteine through the conserved F or W. Each record gives: CDR3 DNA, CDR3 protein, clone size, CDR3 length, J gene, V gene, D gene. D genes are given only for firm matches. Clone size appears in some rows only: once, few, many, or a class for an expanded clone.

DNA: TGTGCCAGTCTGGGAGATACAGGGAGCACTGAAGCTTTCTTT; CDR3: CASLGDTGSTEAFF; size: NA; length: 14; J: TRBJ1-1; V: TRBV19; D: NA
DNA: TGTGCCAGCACCCCAAATGGGAGGCGGGGTGGGGGGGAGACCCAGTACTTC; CDR3: CASTPNGRRGGGETQYF; size: many; length: 17; J: TRBJ2-5; V: TRBV11-2; D: NA
DNA: TGTGCCACTTCCCCCGACGGAACTAGCACAGATACGCAGTATTTT; CDR3: CATSPDGTSTDTQYF; size: few; length: 15; J: TRBJ2-3; V: TRBV6-5; D: NA
DNA: TGTGCCAGCAACCGGGACACCTATGGCTACACCTTC; CDR3: CASNRDTYGYTF; size: NA; length: 12; J: TRBJ1-2; V: TRBV2; D: NA
DNA: TGTGCCAGCACCCCTAGTGGCGGGTTTGAAGCTTTCTTT; CDR3: CASTPSGGFEAFF; size: NA; length: 13; J: TRBJ1-1; V: TRBV7-9; D: NA
DNA: TGCAGCGTGAACAGGGGCCAAGAGACCCAGTACTTC; CDR3: CSVNRGQETQYF; size: NA; length: 12; J: TRBJ2-5; V: TRBV29-1; D: TRBD1
DNA: TGTGCCAGTAAGGTGTTGAAGGGGGTTGGGACTGAAGCTTTCTTT; CDR3: CASKVLKGVGTEAFF; size: NA; length: 15; J: TRBJ1-1; V: TRBV19; D: NA
DNA: TGTGCCAGCAGCTTCGATGACACATGGAACACTGAAGCTTTCTTT; CDR3: CASSFDDTWNTEAFF; size: once; length: 15; J: TRBJ1-1; V: TRBV5-6; D: NA
DNA: TGTGCCATCAAAAAGGGACAGGGGCGGTACGAGCAGTACTTC; CDR3: CAIKKGQGRYEQYF; size: few; length: 14; J: TRBJ2-7; V: TRBV10-3; D: TRBD1
DNA: TGTGCCAGCAGTGACCGAGGGGAGCATCAGCCCCAGCATTTT; CDR3: CASSDRGEHQPQHF; size: NA; length: 14; J: TRBJ1-5; V: TRBV2; D: NA
DNA: TGTGCCAGCACCAGACTAGCGGGAGGACCACCAAGACTCACCGGGGAGCTGTTTTTT; CDR3: CASTRLAGGPPRLTGELFF; size: few; length: 19; J: TRBJ2-2; V: TRBV12-3/TRBV12-4; D: TRBD2
DNA: TGTGCCAGTAGTATAGCGGCAGGGGGAGGAGATACGCAGTATTTT; CDR3: CASSIAAGGGDTQYF; size: few; length: 15; J: TRBJ2-3; V: TRBV19; D: NA
DNA: TGTGCCAGCAGTTTAAAACAGCTGAACACTGAAGCTTTCTTT; CDR3: CASSLKQLNTEAFF; size: NA; length: 14; J: TRBJ1-1; V: TRBV12-3/TRBV12-4; D: NA
DNA: TGTGCCAGCGGGGGGGGGAACAATCAGCCCCAGCATTTT; CDR3: CASGGGNNQPQHF; size: NA; length: 13; J: TRBJ1-5; V: TRBV6-2/TRBV6-3; D: NA
DNA: TGTGCCAGCAGCTTAACTAGCGGGGCGGAGCAGTACTTC; CDR3: CASSLTSGAEQYF; size: NA; length: 13; J: TRBJ2-7; V: TRBV7-3; D: TRBD2
DNA: TGTGCCAGTAGGGTACTAGCGGGAGATTTCGGATACAATGAGCAGTTCTTC; CDR3: CASRVLAGDFGYNEQFF; size: NA; length: 17; J: TRBJ2-1; V: TRBV19; D: TRBD2
DNA: TGTGCCAGCAGCAACCTATTAGCGGGAGGAGAGACCCAGTACTTC; CDR3: CASSNLLAGGETQYF; size: NA; length: 15; J: TRBJ2-5; V: TRBV6-2/TRBV6-3; D: TRBD2
DNA: TGTGCCAGCAGCACTATGGGACTAGCGGGAGAGACCCAGTACTTC; CDR3: CASSTMGLAGETQYF; size: NA; length: 15; J: TRBJ2-5; V: TRBV6-1; D: TRBD2
DNA: TGTGCCAGCGGGGACCGAGTCCCTGGAAACACCATATATTTT; CDR3: CASGDRVPGNTIYF; size: once; length: 14; J: TRBJ1-3; V: TRBV6-8; D: NA
DNA: TGTGCCAGCAGCCAGACTTTGACTAATGAAAAACTGTTTTTT; CDR3: CASSQTLTNEKLFF; size: few; length: 14; J: TRBJ1-4; V: TRBV7-9; D: NA
DNA: TGTGCCATCAGCTCCGGCTCTGGAAACACCATATATTTT; CDR3: CAISSGSGNTIYF; size: NA; length: 13; J: TRBJ1-3; V: TRBV10-3; D: NA
DNA: TGCGCCAGCAGCCAAGAACTGTTCTACGAGCAGTACTTC; CDR3: CASSQELFYEQYF; size: NA; length: 13; J: TRBJ2-7; V: TRBV4-1; D: NA
DNA: TGTGCCATCAGGAGGACAGACAATCAGCCCCAGCATTTT; CDR3: CAIRRTDNQPQHF; size: NA; length: 13; J: TRBJ1-5; V: TRBV10-3; D: NA
DNA: TGTGCCAGCAGCCGACTAACAATAGCGGAAGGCAATGAGCAGTTCTTC; CDR3: CASSRLTIAEGNEQFF; size: NA; length: 16; J: TRBJ2-1; V: TRBV11-2; D: NA
DNA: TGTGCCAGCAGTTCCACCGGGGGACCGGTTGGTGAGCAGTTCTTC; CDR3: CASSSTGGPVGEQFF; size: NA; length: 15; J: TRBJ2-1; V: TRBV27; D: NA
DNA: TGTGCCAGCAGCCCTGGTCGCCAGGGCGCTTTCTTT; CDR3: CASSPGRQGAFF; size: many; length: 12; J: TRBJ1-1; V: TRBV7-9; D: NA
DNA: TGTGCCAGCAGACGGACAGGGGGGGAATCACCCCTCCACTTT; CDR3: CASRRTGGESPLHF; size: once; length: 14; J: TRBJ1-6; V: TRBV27; D: TRBD1
DNA: TGTGCCAGCAGCCCAAGCCTAGCGGTCTACAATGAGCAGTTCTTC; CDR3: CASSPSLAVYNEQFF; size: NA; length: 15; J: TRBJ2-1; V: TRBV27; D: TRBD2
DNA: TGTGCCAGCAGTCCAGACCTACTAGCTACTGAGCAGTTCTTC; CDR3: CASSPDLLATEQFF; size: NA; length: 14; J: TRBJ2-1; V: TRBV6-6; D: NA
DNA: TGTGCCAGTAGTATAGCAGGAAGCCGCACAGATACGCAGTATTTT; CDR3: CASSIAGSRTDTQYF; size: NA; length: 15; J: TRBJ2-3; V: TRBV19; D: NA
DNA: TGTGCCAGCAGCCCTCGCCCCGCGGGAGGGATCTCCTACGAGCAGTACTTC; CDR3: CASSPRPAGGISYEQYF; size: NA; length: 17; J: TRBJ2-7; V: TRBV5-4; D: TRBD2
DNA: TGTGCCAGCAGTTTGGAACAGGGGCTTGAAAAACTGTTTTTT; CDR3: CASSLEQGLEKLFF; size: NA; length: 14; J: TRBJ1-4; V: TRBV2; D: TRBD1
DNA: TGCAGTGCTGTCCTGGAGGGTTGGTCCTACGAGCAGTACTTC; CDR3: CSAVLEGWSYEQYF; size: NA; length: 14; J: TRBJ2-7; V: TRBV20-1; D: NA
DNA: TGTGCCAGCACCTTGGGGGCGGGGGGCGATCAGCCCCAGCATTTT; CDR3: CASTLGAGGDQPQHF; size: NA; length: 15; J: TRBJ1-5; V: TRBV12-3/TRBV12-4; D: NA
DNA: TGTGCCAGCAGCTCATATTTTGTTGGGGTAGATGCCGGGGAGCTGTTTTTT; CDR3: CASSSYFVGVDAGELFF; size: few; length: 17; J: TRBJ2-2; V: TRBV7-2; D: NA
DNA: TGTGCCAGCAGCCTAGGGGTAGCGGGAGGGCTCGATGAGCAGTTCTTC; CDR3: CASSLGVAGGLDEQFF; size: once; length: 16; J: TRBJ2-1; V: TRBV7-7; D: TRBD2
DNA: TGTGCCAGCACCCAAGCGGGGGAGCAGTTCTTC; CDR3: CASTQAGEQFF; size: few; length: 11; J: TRBJ2-1; V: TRBV7-8; D: TRBD2
DNA: TGTGCCAGCAGCGCCAGACTAGCGGAAAACACCGGGGAGCTGTTTTTT; CDR3: CASSARLAENTGELFF; size: many; length: 16; J: TRBJ2-2; V: TRBV7-6; D: TRBD2
DNA: TGCAGCGTTGAACCGGGGCTAGCGGGAGGAGATACGCAGTATTTT; CDR3: CSVEPGLAGGDTQYF; size: NA; length: 15; J: TRBJ2-3; V: TRBV29-1; D: TRBD2
DNA: TGTGCCGCCAGTGCCCTGGGGGCGCGGGAGTACAATGAGCAGTTCTTC; CDR3: CAASALGAREYNEQFF; size: NA; length: 16; J: TRBJ2-1; V: TRBV24-1; D: NA
DNA: TGTGCCAGCAGCGAGACACAATGGGACACTGAAGCTTTCTTT; CDR3: CASSETQWDTEAFF; size: few; length: 14; J: TRBJ1-1; V: TRBV7-9; D: NA
DNA: TGTGCCAGCAGTTTCCCGCTAGCGGGAGAACAAGAGACCCAGTACTTC; CDR3: CASSFPLAGEQETQYF; size: NA; length: 16; J: TRBJ2-5; V: TRBV28; D: TRBD2
DNA: TGTGCCACCGGGAGCGGGATCTACAATGAGCAGTTCTTC; CDR3: CATGSGIYNEQFF; size: NA; length: 13; J: TRBJ2-1; V: TRBV15; D: TRBD2
DNA: TGCGCCAGCAGCCCCGACAGGGGGCGATCGAAAAATTCACCCCTCCACTTT; CDR3: CASSPDRGRSKNSPLHF; size: NA; length: 17; J: TRBJ1-6; V: TRBV4-1; D: TRBD1
DNA: TGTGCCAGCAGCTTGGAGGGATTAAGCGAGACCCAGTACTTC; CDR3: CASSLEGLSETQYF; size: many; length: 14; J: TRBJ2-5; V: TRBV11-3; D: NA
DNA: TGTGCCAGCAGTGCCGGGGCCATGCCCCCAATTCTGTTTTTT; CDR3: CASSAGAMPPILFF; size: NA; length: 14; J: TRBJ1-4; V: TRBV27; D: NA
DNA: TGCAGTGCCCCGGCCGCGGGGGGGGAGACCCAGTACTTC; CDR3: CSAPAAGGETQYF; size: few; length: 13; J: TRBJ2-5; V: TRBV20-1; D: TRBD2
DNA: TGTGCCACCAGCGACGTTAAGGCGTCTGGCTCCGGGGAGCTGTTTTTT; CDR3: CATSDVKASGSGELFF; size: few; length: 16; J: TRBJ2-2; V: TRBV15; D: NA
DNA: TGTGCCAGCAGCTTAGAGTCGACCGTACAAGAGACCCAGTACTTC; CDR3: CASSLESTVQETQYF; size: many; length: 15; J: TRBJ2-5; V: TRBV7-2; D: NA
DNA: TGCGCCAGCAGCCAATCTCGCCTAGCGGGAGGGCTGAACACCGGGGAGCTGTTTTTT; CDR3: CASSQSRLAGGLNTGELFF; size: NA; length: 19; J: TRBJ2-2; V: TRBV4-1; D: TRBD2
DNA: TGTGCCAGCAGTTACGTCGTTAGCGGGCCCCGAGGTACGCAGTATTTT; CDR3: CASSYVVSGPRGTQYF; size: few; length: 16; J: TRBJ2-3; V: TRBV6-2/TRBV6-3; D: TRBD2
DNA: TGTGCCAGCAGCTCAAGGACAGGGAAGCCTGAAGCTTTCTTT; CDR3: CASSSRTGKPEAFF; size: NA; length: 14; J: TRBJ1-1; V: TRBV5-6; D: TRBD1
DNA: TGTGCCAGCAGCCGACAGGGGGCAGGGGATACGCAGTATTTT; CDR3: CASSRQGAGDTQYF; size: NA; length: 14; J: TRBJ2-3; V: TRBV7-9; D: TRBD1
DNA: TGTGCCAGCAGGCCCGGACAGGGAAAGTTGACTGGAAACACCATATATTTT; CDR3: CASRPGQGKLTGNTIYF; size: many; length: 17; J: TRBJ1-3; V: TRBV12-3/TRBV12-4; D: TRBD1
DNA: TGTGCCAGCAGCCCAGAACCCATAAGCGCTTCCAAGACCCAGTACTTC; CDR3: CASSPEPISASKTQYF; size: few; length: 16; J: TRBJ2-5; V: TRBV7-2; D: NA
DNA: TGTGCCAGCAGCTCCCCGGGGGGCCGGACGTCGAACACTGAAGCTTTCTTT; CDR3: CASSSPGGRTSNTEAFF; size: many; length: 17; J: TRBJ1-1; V: TRBV7-6; D: NA
DNA: TGCGCCAGCAGCCGGGAGGCGGGAGCTCCCACAGATACGCAGTATTTT; CDR3: CASSREAGAPTDTQYF; size: NA; length: 16; J: TRBJ2-3; V: TRBV4-3; D: TRBD2
DNA: TGTGCCAGCAGAAGACAGGGTGGAATACAGCCCCAGCATTTT; CDR3: CASRRQGGIQPQHF; size: few; length: 14; J: TRBJ1-5; V: TRBV27; D: TRBD1